This T cell receptor beta chain emerged from a study of CD8+ T cells in alopecia areata. The treatment is: oral pan-JAK inhibitor, 5-10 mg twice daily. Per the germline V gene, CDR1 is SNHLY and CDR2 is FYNNEI. This CDR3 is 14 amino acids long. The V gene lost 2 bases and the J gene lost 2 bases, with 10 bases spanning the gap. Following extraction, RNA underwent reverse transcription to cDNA, which served as the sequencing template. TCRdb's table, derived via immunoSEQ multiplex PCR, lists solely in-frame clones and lacks some. The sample records about 120,000 clones, around 53% being singletons. The specimen was CD4+ T cells sorted from blood, collected at week 4, from a patient treated with tofacitinib. This sequence was found in a human donor with alopecia areata. The chain has TRBV2 and TRBJ2-7; no clear D gene. Here the CDR3 reads CASSERELPYEQYF. DNA for the CDR3: TGTGCCAGCAGTGAAAGGGAACTACCCTACGAGCAGTACTTC. The whole variable domain, remainder taken from reference TRBV2 and TRBJ2-7, is EPEVTQTPSHQVTQMGQEVILRCVPISNHLYFYWYRQILGQKVEFLVSFYNNEISEKSEIFDDQFSVERPDGSNFTLKIRSTKLEDSAMYFCASSERELPYEQYFGPGTRLTVT.